These 29 T cell receptor beta chains came from one sample sequenced in a study of blood T cell repertoires in COVID-19. Assay used: immunoSEQ multiplex PCR; TCRdb lists only in-frame clones, some missing. Among roughly 280,000 clones, 70% to 90% were seen once, and the ten largest hold less than 4%. Sequenced material: peripheral blood. The receptors were sampled from a man aged 18 to 30 with active or convalescent COVID-19.

A word on this clone: This sample includes further DNA sequences coding for the same CDR3. The rearrangement joins TRBV28 to TRBJ1-2; D is ambiguous. This CDR3 spans 12 amino acids. V was pared by 3 bases and J by 6 bases, with 8 bases between. Germline V gene sequence: CDR1 MDHEN, CDR2 SYDVKM. The DNA for the CDR3 is TGTGCCAGCAGTTTGGGCGCTGATGGCTACACCTTC. This codes for CASSLGADGYTF.

V and J are TRBV6-5 and TRBJ2-3; 7 bases align to TRBD2. Germline lookup yields CDR1 MNHEY and CDR2 SVGAGI. The CDR3 length is 15 residues. J lost 3 bases, V lost 5 bases, and 8 bases had no gene match. CDR3 coding DNA: TGTGCCAGCAGTCCCTGGGGGGGGGAAACAGATACGCAGTATTTT. Residues: CASSPWGGETDTQYF.

The gene calls are TRBV4-3 and TRBJ1-6; D gene unclear. V was pared by 4 bases and J by 9 bases, with 10 bases between. This CDR3 is built from 13 residues. The germline gives CDR1 LGHNA, CDR2 YSLEER. Here the CDR3 reads CASSPNTGSPLHF. The CDR3 bases are TGCGCCAGCAGCCCTAACACGGGTTCACCCCTCCACTTT.

This chain joins TRBV30 and TRBJ1-5; 10 bases are a match to TRBD1. Germline assignment: CDR1 GTSNPN and CDR2 SVGIG (reference sequence). V dropped 2 bases and J dropped 4; count of bases not matched to a gene: 5. The CDR3 has 15 amino acids. This CDR3 reads CAWSRQGAENQPQHF. CDR3 in DNA: TGTGCCTGGAGTAGACAGGGGGCAGAAAATCAGCCCCAGCATTTT. Full variable domain (outside the CDR3, taken from reference TRBV30 and TRBJ1-5): SQTIHQWPATLVQPVGSPLSLECTVEGTSNPNLYWYRQAAGRGLQLLFYSVGIGQISSEVPQNLSASRPQDRQFILSSKKLLLSDSGFYLCAWSRQGAENQPQHFGDGTRLSIL.

The V gene is TRBV7-9, the J gene TRBJ2-5; D might be TRBD2 (5 bases). The germline V gene has CDR1 SEHNR and CDR2 FQNEAQ (reference sequence). The CDR3 is made up of 14 amino acids. Trimming stripped 4 bases from V and 7 bases from J, with 16 bases between. The CDR3 region has the DNA TGTGCCAGCAGCTCTCAAATTTTAAGCGGGACCCAGTACTTC. This sequence encodes CASSSQILSGTQYF.

This clone was recorded only once. This chain joins TRBV7-9 and TRBJ2-1; D not resolved. The germline V gene has CDR1 SEHNR and CDR2 FQNEAQ (reference sequence). V lost 0 bases, J lost 10 bases, and 10 bases lay in between. CDR3 length: 13 residues. CDR3 sequence reads: CASSLASTSEQFF. The CDR3, as DNA: TGTGCCAGCAGCTTAGCAAGTACTTCCGAGCAGTTCTTC. Drawing the rest from reference TRBV7-9 and TRBJ2-1, the complete variable domain is DTGVSQNPRHKITKRGQNVTFRCDPISEHNRLYWYRQTLGQGPEFLTYFQNEAQLEKSRLLSDRFSAERPKGSFSTLEIQRTEQGDSAMYLCASSLASTSEQFFGPGTRLTVL.

The chain has TRBV6-2 or TRBV6-3 and TRBJ2-3; the match to TRBD2 covers 15 bases. V was clipped by 6 bases and J by 6 bases; unmatched bases: 10. This CDR3 spans 17 amino acids. Germline CDR1 and CDR2: MNHEY and SVGEGT. The DNA for the CDR3 is TGTGCCAGCAGCGATTCGAGGACTAGCGGGAGGGTGGATACGCAGTATTTT. This sequence encodes CASSDSRTSGRVDTQYF.

The chain recombines TRBV6-6 with TRBJ2-7, with D possibly matching TRBD2 (5 bases). The V gene's germline CDR1 is MNHNY and CDR2 SVGAGI (reference sequence). The CDR3 has 14 residues. The V end was cut by 8 bases, the J end by 0 bases, with 14 bases between. The CDR3 loop is CASEDPGSSYEQYF. CDR3 DNA: TGTGCCAGCGAGGATCCGGGATCCTCCTACGAGCAGTACTTC.

This clone was found once. This rearrangement joins TRBV5-6 to TRBJ1-4; a possible D gene is TRBD1 (6 bases). The CDR3 is 14 residues long. V gave up 0 bases and J gave up 7 bases, with 10 bases separating them. Per germline, CDR1 SGHDT and CDR2 YYEEEE. For the CDR3, the DNA is TGTGCCAGCAGCTTGGGGAACAGGGCTGAAAAACTGTTTTTT. It encodes CASSLGNRAEKLFF. The full variable domain, rest sourced from reference TRBV5-6 and TRBJ1-4, is DAGVTQSPTHLIKTRGQQVTLRCSPKSGHDTVSWYQQALGQGPQFIFQYYEEEERQRGNFPDRFSGHQFPNYSSELNVNALLLGDSALYLCASSLGNRAEKLFFGSGTQLSVL.

The chain carries TRBV5-6 and TRBJ2-1, with 10 bases that match TRBD1. The CDR3 has 14 amino acids. Germline V CDR1 and CDR2: SGHDT, YYEEEE. V lost 5 bases, J lost 8 bases, and 7 bases stayed unmatched. The chain's CDR3 is CASRDRGKGYEQFF. CDR3 bases: TGTGCCAGCAGGGACAGGGGGAAAGGCTATGAGCAGTTCTTC.

The chain employs TRBV7-6 and TRBJ2-7; 9 bases map to TRBD1. J was trimmed by 2 bases and V by 1 base; bases with no gene match: 15. The CDR3 is 19 amino acids. Germline lookup yields CDR1 SGHVS and CDR2 FNYEAQ. The DNA for the CDR3 is TGTGCCAGCAGCTTAGTCGGACAGGGGCCGGGTGGGCCGGCCTACGAGCAGTACTTC. The encoded protein is CASSLVGQGPGGPAYEQYF.

The chain uses TRBV3-1 (or the pseudogene TRBV3-2) and TRBJ1-4; 8 bases fit TRBD1. Looked up from germline, CDR1 is LGHDT and CDR2 is YNNKEL (reference sequence). V lost 3 bases and J lost 10; bases outside the gene matches: 1. CDR3 size: 12 residues. CDR3 region: CASSHGQGKLFF. The CDR3 DNA reads TGTGCCAGCAGCCACGGACAGGGAAAACTGTTTTTT.

The chain recombines TRBV9 with TRBJ2-3; 8 bases map to TRBD2. This CDR3 region has 16 residues. Germline V lookup: CDR1 SGDLS, CDR2 YYNGEE. Trimming at V came to 6 bases and at J to 5 bases, leaving 14 bases not matched to a gene. As DNA, the CDR3 is TGTGCCAGCAATCCCGGGACTAGGGTATTTGGAGATACGCAGTATTTT. Its protein is CASNPGTRVFGDTQYF.

The CDR3 region has the DNA TGTGCCACCAGCAGACTTACACCCGGCTACACCTTC. This sequence encodes CATSRLTPGYTF. The chain has TRBV15 and TRBJ1-2; no clear D gene. CDR1 LNHNV and CDR2 YYDKDF come from the germline V gene (reference sequence). Trimming cost V 2 bases and J 8 bases, with 9 bases left between them. The CDR3 covers 12 residues.

CDR3 nucleotide sequence: TGTGCCAGCAGCTTAGTACTCACAGTTGGAGATACGCAGTATTTT. It encodes CASSLVLTVGDTQYF. The chain combines TRBV11-2 with TRBJ2-3; D not resolved. V gave up 1 base and J gave up 5 bases, with 13 bases separating them. This CDR3 contains 15 residues. The germline V gene has CDR1 SGHAT and CDR2 FQNNGV.

The chain uses TRBV7-2 and TRBJ1-1; D uncertain. This CDR3 has 13 residues. CDR1 is SGHTA, CDR2 FQGNSA, per germline. V was clipped by 3 bases and J by 1 base, with 6 bases between them. CDR3 sequence: CASSFQSNTEAFF. DNA of the CDR3: TGTGCCAGCAGCTTCCAATCGAACACTGAAGCTTTCTTT.

The chain joins TRBV5-1 to TRBJ1-2; TRBD1 aligns across 10 bases. The junction had 7 bases not matched to a gene; V was cut back by 0 bases and J by 8 bases. CDR3 length: 15 residues. The germline CDR1 and CDR2 sequences are SGHRS and YFSETQ. The CDR3 region has the DNA TGCGCCAGCAGCTTGGCGCTTGGACAGGGGGACGGCTACACCTTC. This gives the protein CASSLALGQGDGYTF.

This clone has more than one count but fewer than ten. This chain uses TRBV10-2 with TRBJ2-7, with D possibly being TRBD1 (5 bases). The CDR3 is 14 residues long. Germline values: CDR1 WSHSY, CDR2 SAAADI. V dropped 7 bases and J dropped 3 bases, with 16 bases sitting between them. Written as DNA, the CDR3 is TGCGCCAGCACTTCCAGGACAAGTGACTACGAGCAGTACTTC. It specifies CASTSRTSDYEQYF.

The chain combines TRBV16 with TRBJ1-3; D gene uncertain. This CDR3 contains 16 residues. V was clipped by 1 base and J by 2 bases, with 12 bases between them. CDR1 and CDR2 (germline): KGHSY, FQNENV. The CDR3 DNA sequence: TGTGCCAGCAGCCAATTGTCTTCGGGGACTGGAAACACCATATATTTT. Amino acids: CASSQLSSGTGNTIYF.

The chain recombines TRBV27 with TRBJ2-5; TRBD1 is a possible D gene (6 bases). Germline V gene lookup returns CDR1 MNHEY and CDR2 SMNVEV (reference sequence). Trimming removed 5 bases at V and 11 bases at J, with 21 bases between. This CDR3 contains 14 residues. DNA of the CDR3: TGTGCCAGCAGTCCCTACCTGGACAGCTCGATGCAGTACTTC. It translates to CASSPYLDSSMQYF.

CDR3 in amino acids: CASSLRGPGETQYF. The CDR3 coding sequence is TGTGCCAGCAGCTTGCGGGGGCCGGGGGAGACCCAGTACTTC. V and J are TRBV13 and TRBJ2-5; TRBD2 might be the D (7 bases). The CDR3 runs to 14 residues. With 3 bases removed from V and 5 bases from J, the gap between germline ends came to 13 bases. CDR1 PRHDT and CDR2 FYEKMQ come from the germline V gene (reference sequence).

V is TRBV11-3 and J is TRBJ2-7; TRBD1 aligns across 7 bases. The CDR3 is 15 amino acids. The V gene end was trimmed by 5 bases and the J gene end by 4 bases; junction bases not matched to a gene: 11. Germline V gene data show CDR1 as SGHNT and CDR2 as YENEEA. The CDR3: CASSGRTGLMYEQYF. The CDR3 region has the DNA TGTGCCAGCAGCGGCCGGACAGGCCTAATGTACGAGCAGTACTTC.

The rearrangement links TRBV30 to TRBJ1-2; no reliable D call. Germline assignment: CDR1 GTSNPN and CDR2 SVGIG (reference sequence). The V gene lost 2 bases and the J gene lost 4 bases, with 8 bases spanning the gap. This CDR3 contains 12 residues. The CDR3 protein is CAWSLSSYGYTF. CDR3 nucleotides: TGTGCCTGGAGTTTATCGAGCTATGGCTACACCTTC.

CDR3 loop: CATSTIRDSRGYTF. The CDR3 DNA follows: TGTGCCACCAGCACCATCCGGGACAGTCGGGGCTACACCTTC. The chain recombines TRBV24-1 with TRBJ1-2; TRBD1 aligns across 7 bases. V shed 7 bases, J shed 8 bases, and the junction held 12 bases outside the gene matches. The CDR3 runs 14 residues. CDR1 is KGHDR, CDR2 SFDVKD, per germline.

The chain joins TRBV10-2 to TRBJ2-1; 9 bases are a match to TRBD2. V dropped 10 bases and J dropped 9; count of bases not matched to a gene: 10. CDR1 WSHSY and CDR2 SAAADI come from the germline V gene. The CDR3 totals 13 residues. CDR3 bases: TGCGCCACGAGACTAGCGGCCCACGGTGAGCAGTTCTTC. Translating gives CATRLAAHGEQFF.

The chain carries TRBV9 and TRBJ1-4; 7 positions agree with TRBD1. CDR3 length: 15 amino acids. The germline gives CDR1 SGDLS, CDR2 YYNGEE. V lost 0 bases to trimming and J lost 6 bases; unmatched junction nucleotides: 5. In DNA, the CDR3 is TGTGCCAGCAGCGTAGTGGCAGGGGGTCATGAAAAACTGTTTTTT. Translation gives CASSVVAGGHEKLFF. Variable domain in full (rest from reference TRBV9 and TRBJ1-4): DSGVTQTPKHLITATGQRVTLRCSPRSGDLSVYWYQQSLDQGLQFLIQYYNGEERAKGNILERFSAQQFPDLHSELNLSSLELGDSALYFCASSVVAGGHEKLFFGSGTQLSVL.

The V gene is TRBV19, the J gene TRBJ1-6; no clear D gene. Trimming took 3 bases from V and 5 from J, leaving 17 bases between them. The CDR3 has 17 amino acids. In germline, CDR1 is LNHDA, CDR2 SQIVND (reference sequence). The CDR3 region is CASSILLPTENNSPLHF. CDR3 nucleotide sequence: TGTGCCAGTAGTATCCTTCTTCCGACGGAGAATAATTCACCCCTCCACTTT. Full variable domain (missing parts from reference TRBV19 and TRBJ1-6): DGGITQSPKYLFRKEGQNVTLSCEQNLNHDAMYWYRQDPGQGLRLIYYSQIVNDFQKGDIAEGYSVSREKKESFPLTVTSAQKNPTAFYLCASSILLPTENNSPLHFGNGTRLTVT.

This clone was counted only a few times. The chain employs TRBV2 and TRBJ2-7, with a weak D call TRBD2 (6 bases). V lost 5 bases and J lost 6, with 17 bases in between. This CDR3 has 14 residues. The germline gives CDR1 SNHLY, CDR2 FYNNEI. The CDR3 here is CASSSSGLPSEQYF. The DNA of the CDR3 is TGTGCCAGCAGTTCCTCGGGACTTCCATCCGAGCAGTACTTC.

This clone has more than one count but fewer than ten. This chain joins TRBV10-3 and TRBJ2-3; the match to TRBD1 covers 8 bases. This CDR3 contains 16 residues. Germline V CDR1 and CDR2: ENHRY, SYGVKD. Trimming removed 6 bases from V and 0 bases from J; junction bases left unmatched: 8. DNA of the CDR3: TGTGCCATCAGCAAACACCGGGACAGGAGCACAGATACGCAGTATTTT. It is translated as CAISKHRDRSTDTQYF.